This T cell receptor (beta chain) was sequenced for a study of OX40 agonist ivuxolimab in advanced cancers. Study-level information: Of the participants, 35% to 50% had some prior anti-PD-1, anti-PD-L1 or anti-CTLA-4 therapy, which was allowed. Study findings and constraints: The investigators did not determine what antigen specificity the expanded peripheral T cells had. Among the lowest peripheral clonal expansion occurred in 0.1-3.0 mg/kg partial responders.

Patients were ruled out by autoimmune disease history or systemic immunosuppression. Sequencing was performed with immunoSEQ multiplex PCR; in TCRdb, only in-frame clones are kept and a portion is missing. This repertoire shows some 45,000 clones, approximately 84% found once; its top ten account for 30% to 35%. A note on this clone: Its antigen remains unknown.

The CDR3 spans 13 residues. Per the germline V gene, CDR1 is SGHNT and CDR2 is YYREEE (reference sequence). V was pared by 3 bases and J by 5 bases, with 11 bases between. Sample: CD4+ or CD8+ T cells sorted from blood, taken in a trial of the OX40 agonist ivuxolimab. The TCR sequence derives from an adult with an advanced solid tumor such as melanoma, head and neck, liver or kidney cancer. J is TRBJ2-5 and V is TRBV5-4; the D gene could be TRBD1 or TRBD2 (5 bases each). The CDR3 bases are TGTGCCAGCAGCTGGAAAGGGGAGGAGACCCAGTACTTC. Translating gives CASSWKGEETQYF.